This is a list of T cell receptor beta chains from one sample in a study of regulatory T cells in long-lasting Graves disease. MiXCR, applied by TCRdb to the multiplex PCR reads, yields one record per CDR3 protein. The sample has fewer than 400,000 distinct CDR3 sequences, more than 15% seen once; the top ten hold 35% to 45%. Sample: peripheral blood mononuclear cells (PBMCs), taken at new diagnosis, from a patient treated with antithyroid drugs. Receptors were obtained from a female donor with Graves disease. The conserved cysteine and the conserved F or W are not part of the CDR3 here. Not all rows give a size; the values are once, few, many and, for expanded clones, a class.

CDR3aa: ASSTLSRGNQPQH; abundance: many; v_gene: TRBV2; j_gene: TRBJ1-5; len: 13
CDR3aa: ASSYLSSYNEQF; abundance: .; v_gene: TRBV6-5; j_gene: TRBJ2-1; len: 12
CDR3aa: AISVTGINSYEQY; abundance: many; v_gene: TRBV10-3; j_gene: .; len: 13
CDR3aa: ASRNQDTQY; abundance: many; v_gene: TRBV6-1; j_gene: TRBJ2-3; len: 9
CDR3aa: ATSSEDSYEQY; abundance: many; v_gene: TRBV15; j_gene: TRBJ2-7; len: 11
CDR3aa: ASSHGGGGNGYT; abundance: many; v_gene: TRBV3-1; j_gene: TRBJ1-2; len: 12
CDR3aa: SAEKGVTEAF; abundance: many; v_gene: TRBV20-1; j_gene: TRBJ1-1; len: 10
CDR3aa: ASSTQRERLREGQYQETQY; abundance: many; v_gene: TRBV28; j_gene: TRBJ2-5; len: 19
CDR3aa: ASSDYRGGYT; abundance: many; v_gene: TRBV2; j_gene: TRBJ1-2; len: 10
CDR3aa: ASSQTRTLSYEQY; abundance: .; v_gene: TRBV3-1; j_gene: TRBJ2-7; len: 13
CDR3aa: ASSSPSGRAPYEQY; abundance: many; v_gene: TRBV27; j_gene: TRBJ2-7; len: 14
CDR3aa: ASARESTYNEQF; abundance: many; v_gene: TRBV7-2; j_gene: TRBJ2-1; len: 12
CDR3aa: SAGLDYYNEQF; abundance: few; v_gene: TRBV20-1; j_gene: TRBJ2-1; len: 11
CDR3aa: ASSLSRGGEAF; abundance: many; v_gene: TRBV27; j_gene: TRBJ1-1; len: 11
CDR3aa: ASSGDREDEKLF; abundance: .; v_gene: TRBV10-1; j_gene: TRBJ1-4; len: 12
CDR3aa: ASSLDFGAGGETQY; abundance: few; v_gene: TRBV5-4; j_gene: TRBJ2-5; len: 14
CDR3aa: ASSLWLAGGPVKNIQY; abundance: .; v_gene: TRBV5-1; j_gene: TRBJ2-4; len: 16
CDR3aa: ASTLQPAHSGRSNEQF; abundance: .; v_gene: TRBV6-1; j_gene: TRBJ2-1; len: 16
CDR3aa: ASTAKRINSYNEQF; abundance: many; v_gene: TRBV19; j_gene: TRBJ2-1; len: 14
CDR3aa: ASSASAGLVTDTQY; abundance: few; v_gene: TRBV9; j_gene: TRBJ2-3; len: 14
CDR3aa: ASSPKLAGGTEQY; abundance: .; v_gene: TRBV18; j_gene: TRBJ2-7; len: 13
CDR3aa: SVMGGIPHEQF; abundance: .; v_gene: TRBV29-1; j_gene: TRBJ2-1; len: 11
CDR3aa: SARSGTTYEQY; abundance: .; v_gene: TRBV20-1; j_gene: TRBJ2-7; len: 11
CDR3aa: ASSLAPGSAYEQY; abundance: many; v_gene: TRBV5-1; j_gene: TRBJ2-7; len: 13
CDR3aa: ASSLGLAGAAETQY; abundance: few; v_gene: TRBV5-1; j_gene: TRBJ2-5; len: 14
CDR3aa: SALRGASTDTQY; abundance: many; v_gene: TRBV20-1; j_gene: TRBJ2-3; len: 12
CDR3aa: ATSDSPSGGGNTGELF; abundance: many; v_gene: TRBV24-1; j_gene: TRBJ2-2; len: 16
CDR3aa: ASRRLQGDEQF; abundance: few; v_gene: TRBV27; j_gene: TRBJ2-1; len: 11
CDR3aa: ASRDRAGGNNEQF; abundance: many; v_gene: TRBV19; j_gene: TRBJ2-1; len: 13
CDR3aa: ASSLGPSREGEH; abundance: many; v_gene: TRBV5-1; j_gene: TRBJ1-5; len: 12
CDR3aa: ASSSRQGANTEAF; abundance: many; v_gene: TRBV5-1; j_gene: TRBJ1-1; len: 13
CDR3aa: ASSFQGQGNTEAF; abundance: many; v_gene: TRBV5-1; j_gene: TRBJ1-1; len: 13
CDR3aa: ASSFTGTDGELF; abundance: many; v_gene: TRBV5-1; j_gene: TRBJ2-2; len: 12
CDR3aa: AWRSSGAEKLF; abundance: many; v_gene: TRBV30; j_gene: TRBJ1-4; len: 11
CDR3aa: ASSVVGVGYT; abundance: .; v_gene: TRBV9; j_gene: TRBJ1-2; len: 10
CDR3aa: ASRLFAYEQY; abundance: many; v_gene: TRBV2; j_gene: TRBJ2-7; len: 10
CDR3aa: ASSVPERGGPQH; abundance: many; v_gene: TRBV9; j_gene: TRBJ1-5; len: 12
CDR3aa: ASSQEPLGGIRAF; abundance: .; v_gene: TRBV4-1; j_gene: TRBJ1-1; len: 13
CDR3aa: AISELEEGAHNEQF; abundance: .; v_gene: TRBV10-3; j_gene: TRBJ2-1; len: 14
CDR3aa: ASSPVPRTGLAGAPGTGELF; abundance: .; v_gene: TRBV5-5; j_gene: TRBJ2-2; len: 20
CDR3aa: ASMWGSGNTIY; abundance: many; v_gene: TRBV2; j_gene: TRBJ1-3; len: 11
CDR3aa: SAETTSGRALNIQY; abundance: .; v_gene: TRBV20-1; j_gene: TRBJ2-4; len: 14
CDR3aa: ASRQGAGETQY; abundance: many; v_gene: TRBV2; j_gene: TRBJ2-5; len: 11
CDR3aa: ASSRGPGQTHNSNQPQH; abundance: many; v_gene: TRBV7-9; j_gene: TRBJ1-5; len: 17
CDR3aa: ATSDWGQADQETQY; abundance: few; v_gene: TRBV24-1; j_gene: TRBJ2-5; len: 14
CDR3aa: SALWVTSGRFEQF; abundance: .; v_gene: TRBV20-1; j_gene: TRBJ2-1; len: 13
CDR3aa: SGFRLGYNEQF; abundance: many; v_gene: TRBV20-1; j_gene: TRBJ2-1; len: 11
CDR3aa: ASSQFLGTNTEAF; abundance: many; v_gene: TRBV27; j_gene: TRBJ1-1; len: 13
CDR3aa: ASSVGRVGETQY; abundance: many; v_gene: TRBV9; j_gene: TRBJ2-5; len: 12
CDR3aa: ASSQDLDGELS; abundance: .; v_gene: TRBV14; j_gene: TRBJ2-2; len: 11
CDR3aa: SAKRGFNQPQH; abundance: many; v_gene: TRBV20-1; j_gene: TRBJ1-5; len: 11
CDR3aa: SVLAGPAYNEQF; abundance: many; v_gene: TRBV29-1; j_gene: TRBJ2-1; len: 12
CDR3aa: ASTGGLAGVGQETQY; abundance: many; v_gene: TRBV2; j_gene: TRBJ2-5; len: 15
CDR3aa: ASSFTGPFSGTGELF; abundance: few; v_gene: TRBV27; j_gene: TRBJ2-2; len: 15
CDR3aa: ASSPSASFTGELF; abundance: many; v_gene: TRBV12-3/TRBV12-4; j_gene: TRBJ2-2; len: 13